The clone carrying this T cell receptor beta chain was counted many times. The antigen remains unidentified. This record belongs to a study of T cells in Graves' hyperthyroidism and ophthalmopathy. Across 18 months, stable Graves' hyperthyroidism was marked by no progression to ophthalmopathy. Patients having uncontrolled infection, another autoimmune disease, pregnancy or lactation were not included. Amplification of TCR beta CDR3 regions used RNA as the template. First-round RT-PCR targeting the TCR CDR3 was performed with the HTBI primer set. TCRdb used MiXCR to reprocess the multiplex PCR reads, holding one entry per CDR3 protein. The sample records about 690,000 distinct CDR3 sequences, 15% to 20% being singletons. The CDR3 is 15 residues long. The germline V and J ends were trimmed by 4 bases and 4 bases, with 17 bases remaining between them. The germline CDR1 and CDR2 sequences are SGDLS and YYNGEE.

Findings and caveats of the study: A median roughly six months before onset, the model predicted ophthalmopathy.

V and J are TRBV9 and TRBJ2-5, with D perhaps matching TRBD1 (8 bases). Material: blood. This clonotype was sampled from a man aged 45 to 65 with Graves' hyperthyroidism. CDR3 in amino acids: CASSTGQGGRETQYF. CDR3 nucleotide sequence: TGTGCCAGCAGCACAGGACAGGGAGGGAGAGAGACCCAGTACTTC.